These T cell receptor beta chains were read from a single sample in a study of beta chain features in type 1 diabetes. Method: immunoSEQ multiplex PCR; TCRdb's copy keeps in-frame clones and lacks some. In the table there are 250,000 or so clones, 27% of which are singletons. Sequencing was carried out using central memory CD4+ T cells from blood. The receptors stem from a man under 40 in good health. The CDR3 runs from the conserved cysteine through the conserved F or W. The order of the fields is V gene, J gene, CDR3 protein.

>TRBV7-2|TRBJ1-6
CASSPDRNNSPLHF
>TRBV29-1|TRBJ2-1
CSVPTESSYNEQFF
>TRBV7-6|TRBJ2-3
CASASGRSTDTQYF
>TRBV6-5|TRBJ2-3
CASISGGDTQYF
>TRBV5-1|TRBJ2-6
CASSEATSGANVLTF
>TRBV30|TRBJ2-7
CAWSAGTGLPEQYF
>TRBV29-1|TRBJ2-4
CSVGHGGNAKNIQYF
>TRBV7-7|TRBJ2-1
CASSPQGAGNEQFF
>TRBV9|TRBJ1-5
CASSATGASNQPQHF
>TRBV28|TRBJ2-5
CASSFFGSTQETQYF
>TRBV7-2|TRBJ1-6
CASLDSTGLRSPLHF
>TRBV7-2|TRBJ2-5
CASSPTGQGAETQYF
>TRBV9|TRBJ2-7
CASSVAPSGTYEQYF
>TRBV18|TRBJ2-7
CASSPRQGYEQYF
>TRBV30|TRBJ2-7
CAWSAGPRGEQYF
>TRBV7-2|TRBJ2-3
CASSLRGGASDTQYF
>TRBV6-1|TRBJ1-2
CASSRAGNYGYTF
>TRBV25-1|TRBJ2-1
CASSDRGRGPNNEQFF
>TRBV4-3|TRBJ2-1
CASSHSLGDYNEQFF
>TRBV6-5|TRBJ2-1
CASSYNRGEQFF
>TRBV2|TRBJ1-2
CASSEGIRTGYTF
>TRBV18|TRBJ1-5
CASSGTMDQPQHF
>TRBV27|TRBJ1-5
CASPSQPQHF
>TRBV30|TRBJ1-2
CAWTSGLSYGYTF
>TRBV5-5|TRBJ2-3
CASSLDADTQYF
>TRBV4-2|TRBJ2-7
CASSQGQGSYEQYF
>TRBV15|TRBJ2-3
CATSIGPDTQYF
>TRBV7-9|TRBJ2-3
CASSLGGEGTDTQYF
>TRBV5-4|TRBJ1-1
CASSVVGRDTEAFF
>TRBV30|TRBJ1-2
CAWSPLRDGANYGYTF
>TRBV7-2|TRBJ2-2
CASSLGGGSTGELFF
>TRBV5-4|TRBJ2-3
CASSSRLAGATDTQYF
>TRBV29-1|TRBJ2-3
CSVDGGFSTDTQYF